Below are 32 T cell receptor beta chains sequenced from a single sample in a study of cytomegalovirus exposure and HLA in healthy donors (dated by TCRdb to the late 2010s). The library was built by means of the immunoSEQ multiplex PCR assay. Not all clones reach the TCRdb copy of this immuneACCESS table, which keeps in-frame sequences only. Checked studies attribute under half of the gap to unresolved V genes and leave the rest unexplained. The sample yields 140,000 to 150,000 clones; approximately 94% were counted once. The ten largest make up roughly 1.9% of the sample. Sequencing was carried out using PBMCs. Receptors originate from a man between 18 and 29 years old in good health and CMV-seropositive.

This sequence joins TRBV28 and TRBJ2-5, with a weak D call TRBD1 (6 bases). The length of the CDR3 is 13 residues. The V end lost 5 bases, the J end lost 4 bases, and 11 bases lay between the germline ends. Germline CDR1 reads MDHEN; CDR2 reads SYDVKM. Here the CDR3 DNA reads TGTGCCAGCAGTATGGCAGGGGTAGAGACCCAGTACTTC. Translating gives CASSMAGVETQYF.

The J gene is TRBJ1-2, the V gene TRBV6-5; the D gene is possibly TRBD1 (6 bases). Germline CDR1 MNHEY, CDR2 SVGAGI. This CDR3 is built from 11 residues. The V gene lost 8 bases and the J gene lost 7 bases, with 11 bases spanning the gap. The CDR3 sequence: CASAFRGGYTF. The DNA for the CDR3 is TGTGCCAGCGCCTTCAGGGGTGGCTACACCTTC.

The chain is built from TRBV6-5 and TRBJ1-5; 7 bases line up with TRBD1. Per the germline V gene, CDR1 is MNHEY and CDR2 is SVGAGI. The CDR3 runs to 14 residues. The V and J ends lost 9 bases and 4 bases, in that order; junction bases with no gene match: 9. The CDR3 sequence: CARPCRDSNQPQHF. CDR3 DNA sequence: TGTGCCAGACCCTGCCGGGACAGTAATCAGCCCCAGCATTTT.

The gene calls are TRBV10-3 and TRBJ1-1; D perhaps matches TRBD1 (5 bases). Germline V CDR1 and CDR2: ENHRY, SYGVKD. Trimming took 8 bases from V and 11 from J, leaving 15 bases between them. CDR3 length: 11 amino acids. The CDR3 loop reads CAIGQGVVAFF. The CDR3 region has the DNA TGTGCCATCGGGCAGGGCGTTGTGGCTTTCTTT.

The chain carries TRBV7-9 and TRBJ2-7; 7 nucleotides match TRBD1. The CDR3 loop spans 13 amino acids. V trimming: 10 bases; J trimming: 7 bases; junction bases outside the gene matches: 13. Germline values: CDR1 SEHNR, CDR2 FQNEAQ (reference sequence). The CDR3 sequence is CATLPTGNGEQYF. The DNA of the CDR3 is TGTGCCACCCTACCGACAGGGAATGGGGAGCAGTACTTC.

V is TRBV5-1 and J is TRBJ2-7; weak D call: TRBD2 (6 bases). CDR1 SGHRS and CDR2 YFSETQ come from the germline V gene. The CDR3 covers 14 residues. V was trimmed by 1 base and J by 1 base, leaving 9 bases between them. This CDR3 is CASSLTAGSYEQYF. DNA of the CDR3: TGCGCCAGCAGCTTGACGGCGGGGTCCTACGAGCAGTACTTC.

The chain uses TRBV4-1 and TRBJ2-1; 11 nucleotides match TRBD2. The CDR3 runs 17 residues. Germline assignment: CDR1 MGHRA and CDR2 YSYEKL. Germline trimming cut 1 base from V and 4 bases from J; bases unmatched to any gene: 6. In DNA, the CDR3 is TGCGCCAGCAGCCAAGGGACTAGCGGGTTGAGGTACAATGAGCAGTTCTTC. It translates to CASSQGTSGLRYNEQFF.

The gene calls are TRBV7-9 and TRBJ1-1; 7 nucleotides agree with TRBD1. The CDR3 is made up of 15 amino acids. CDR1 is SEHNR and CDR2 is FQNEAQ in the germline V gene (reference sequence). Trimming took 1 base from V and 4 from J; bases not matched to a gene: 6. CDR3 sequence (DNA): TGTGCCAGCAGCTTAGTAACAGGGGCGGGCACTGAAGCTTTCTTT. Amino acids: CASSLVTGAGTEAFF.

The chain uses TRBV10-3 and TRBJ2-5; 9 bases agree with TRBD1. The ends lost 0 bases at V and 2 bases at J; junction bases unmatched: 10. This CDR3 comprises 18 residues. Germline CDR1 is ENHRY and CDR2 is SYGVKD. CDR3 sequence (DNA): TGTGCCATCAGTGAGTCTAAGGGGACAGGGACAGGGCAAGAGACCCAGTACTTC. It yields the protein CAISESKGTGTGQETQYF.

The chain combines TRBV9 with TRBJ2-1; 8 nucleotides match TRBD1. V was pared by 3 bases and J by 5 bases, with 4 bases of the junction left unmatched. Germline V gene lookup returns CDR1 SGDLS and CDR2 YYNGEE. CDR3 length: 14 residues. The CDR3 DNA reads TGTGCCAGCAGCGCAGGACAGGGCAACAATGAGCAGTTCTTC. Protein: CASSAGQGNNEQFF. The full variable domain, completed using reference TRBV9 and TRBJ2-1, is DSGVTQTPKHLITATGQRVTLRCSPRSGDLSVYWYQQSLDQGLQFLIQYYNGEERAKGNILERFSAQQFPDLHSELNLSSLELGDSALYFCASSAGQGNNEQFFGPGTRLTVL.

This clone has only one observation. The genes are TRBV9 and TRBJ2-7; 8 nucleotides match TRBD2. J lost 0 bases, V lost 0 bases, and 5 bases had no gene match. Germline-derived CDR1 and CDR2 are SGDLS and YYNGEE. The CDR3 consists of 16 residues. The CDR3: CASSVGSGGSSYEQYF. The CDR3 DNA reads as TGTGCCAGCAGCGTAGGGTCGGGAGGGAGCTCCTACGAGCAGTACTTC.

This sequence joins TRBV6-1 and TRBJ2-7; 9 positions match TRBD2. The CDR3 loop spans 20 amino acids. With 2 bases clipped from V and 2 bases from J, the junction kept 19 bases outside the gene matches. Looked up from germline, CDR1 is MNHNS and CDR2 is SASEGT. The CDR3 loop is CASSEQPLGLAQFSTYEQYF. As DNA, the CDR3 is TGTGCCAGCAGTGAACAACCCCTCGGACTAGCGCAATTTAGTACCTACGAGCAGTACTTC.

The CDR3 here is CAWSLRGNQPQHF. The CDR3, as DNA: TGTGCCTGGAGTTTGAGGGGGAATCAGCCCCAGCATTTT. This sequence joins TRBV30 and TRBJ1-5; tentative D call: TRBD1 (6 bases). There are 13 residues in the CDR3. Between the trimmed V and J ends, which lost 2 bases and 4 bases, there was a span of 9 bases. Germline CDR1 reads GTSNPN; CDR2 reads SVGIG (reference sequence).

The chain couples TRBV6-1 to TRBJ2-2; TRBD2 matches 7 bases. The CDR3 runs to 15 residues. V was pared by 3 bases and J by 5 bases, with 6 bases of the junction left unmatched. Germline-derived CDR1 and CDR2 are MNHNS and SASEGT. Here the CDR3 reads CASSDGGVQTGELFF. In nucleotides, the CDR3 is TGTGCCAGCAGTGATGGGGGGGTACAGACCGGGGAGCTGTTTTTT.

The chain employs TRBV18 and TRBJ1-2; D ambiguous. V shed 1 base and J shed 8 bases, with 11 bases lying between them. From germline, CDR1 is KGHSH and CDR2 LQKENI. The length of the CDR3 is 13 residues. As DNA, the CDR3 is TGTGCCAGCTCACCACTGGGAGGGTACGGCTACACCTTC. Protein product: CASSPLGGYGYTF.

This chain joins TRBV28 and TRBJ2-7, with TRBD1 matching 7 bases. The CDR3 extends over 13 amino acids. The V gene end was trimmed by 7 bases and the J gene end by 3 bases; junction bases not matched to a gene: 6. From germline, CDR1 is MDHEN and CDR2 SYDVKM. The CDR3 is CASTPGQLYEQYF. As DNA, the CDR3 is TGTGCCAGCACCCCGGGACAGCTCTACGAGCAGTACTTC.

This clone was recorded once. This chain joins TRBV5-6 and TRBJ2-7; weak D call: TRBD1 (6 bases). The germline CDR1 and CDR2 sequences are SGHDT and YYEEEE. The CDR3 is 16 residues long. V was pared by 6 bases and J by 7 bases, with 26 bases between. This CDR3 reads CASKLDRNQRGGEQYF. In DNA, the CDR3 is TGTGCCAGCAAACTCGACAGGAACCAAAGAGGGGGTGAGCAGTACTTC.

V usage is TRBV1 and J usage is TRBJ2-7; the D call TRBD2 from the table was never checked on the DNA. TRBV1 is an annotated pseudogene. The CDR3 totals 16 residues. The CDR3 protein is CTSSQSPTSETYEQYF. The DNA for the CDR3 is TGCACCAGCAGCCAAAGCCCGACTAGCGAGACCTACGAGCAGTACTTC.

The chain is built from TRBV19 and TRBJ2-7, with a tentative D call TRBD2 (5 bases). The ends were cut back, 1 base at V and 2 bases at J, with 12 bases in the middle. Germline CDR1 reads LNHDA; CDR2 reads SQIVND (reference sequence). There are 15 residues in the CDR3. The CDR3 here is CASSIGGGYPYEQYF. As DNA, the CDR3 is TGTGCCAGTAGTATAGGTGGAGGTTACCCCTACGAGCAGTACTTC.

This sequence joins TRBV5-1 and TRBJ2-2; TRBD1 agrees at 9 bases. The trim removed 2 bases at V and 5 bases at J, leaving 10 bases unmatched. This CDR3 has 17 amino acids. Germline V CDR1 and CDR2: SGHRS, YFSETQ. The CDR3 is CASSFTPGQGGTGELFF. In DNA form, the CDR3 reads TGCGCCAGCAGCTTCACCCCGGGACAGGGAGGAACCGGGGAGCTGTTTTTT.

The chain links TRBV29-1 to TRBJ1-4; TRBD1 agrees at 11 bases. V trimming: 7 bases; J trimming: 1 base; junction bases outside the gene matches: 2. The germline gives CDR1 SQVTM, CDR2 ANQGSEA. The length of the CDR3 is 14 residues. This chain's CDR3 is CSGGQGGTNEKLFF. The CDR3 nucleotides read TGCAGCGGGGGACAGGGGGGAACTAATGAAAAACTGTTTTTT.

This chain's CDR3 is CASTGLATLGPINEQFF. CDR3 in DNA: TGTGCCAGCACTGGGCTAGCGACCCTTGGCCCAATCAATGAGCAGTTCTTC. The V call is TRBV9, the J call TRBJ2-1, with D maybe TRBD2 (6 bases). Trimming cost V 6 bases and J 6 bases, with 25 bases left between them. Germline CDR1 is SGDLS and CDR2 is YYNGEE. This CDR3 contains 17 residues.

Worth noting for this clone: At one end the junction does not follow the germline gene, possibly because of a read error. The V gene is TRBV5-1, the J gene TRBJ2-5; 8 bases align to TRBD1. Looked up from germline, CDR1 is SGHRS and CDR2 is YFSETQ. The CDR3 runs to 13 residues. This CDR3 is CASRGVGQDREDF. The CDR3 region has the DNA TGCGCCAGCAGGGGCGTAGGGCAGGACAGGGAGGACTTC.

The genes are TRBV5-1 and TRBJ2-2; 11 bases fit TRBD2. This CDR3 has 16 residues. The V segment lost 3 bases and the J segment 1 base; nucleotides outside the gene matches: 2. Germline CDR1 reads SGHRS; CDR2 reads YFSETQ. CDR3 nucleotide sequence: TGCGCCAGCAGCTCGGGACTAGCGGAGAACACCGGGGAGCTGTTTTTT. This gives the protein CASSSGLAENTGELFF.

The chain joins TRBV28 to TRBJ2-7; TRBD1 agrees at 7 bases. Germline loops: CDR1 MDHEN, CDR2 SYDVKM. Trimming at V came to 10 bases and at J to 5 bases, leaving 11 bases not matched to a gene. This CDR3 contains 13 residues. As DNA, the CDR3 is TGTGCCACGAACAGGGGATCTAGCCACGAGCAGTACTTC. It encodes CATNRGSSHEQYF.

This chain joins TRBV7-2 and TRBJ1-2; possible D gene TRBD1, 5 bases. CDR3 length equals 15 residues. Trimming shortened V by 0 bases and J by 8 bases, and 16 bases separated the two germline ends. Per the germline V gene, CDR1 is SGHTA and CDR2 is FQGNSA. The CDR3 region has the DNA TGTGCCAGCAGCTTAGCCCCGGGACTACCTGTCGGCTACACCTTC. It translates to CASSLAPGLPVGYTF.

The rearrangement joins TRBV28 to TRBJ2-7; 8 bases agree with TRBD1. The V segment lost 6 bases and the J segment 7 bases; nucleotides outside the gene matches: 17. The CDR3 runs 16 residues. Germline V gives CDR1 MDHEN, CDR2 SYDVKM. The CDR3 DNA follows: TGTGCCAGCAGCCTGGCCGAAGATGGGACAGGTGAAGAGCAGTACTTC. Protein product: CASSLAEDGTGEEQYF.

The V gene is TRBV9, the J gene TRBJ2-3; D ambiguous. The CDR3 covers 16 residues. Germline V gene lookup returns CDR1 SGDLS and CDR2 YYNGEE. Trimming left V 0 bases short and J 3 bases short, with 14 bases between. The chain's CDR3 is CASSVGAFPVTDTQYF. CDR3 nucleotide sequence: TGTGCCAGCAGCGTAGGGGCGTTTCCAGTTACAGATACGCAGTATTTT.

The rearrangement links TRBV14 to TRBJ1-2; D may be TRBD1 (6 bases). Trimming removed 6 bases at V and 6 bases at J, with 20 bases between. Germline V gives CDR1 SGHDN, CDR2 FVKESK. CDR3 length: 15 amino acids. CDR3 loop: CASRPTGSRGHGYTF. In nucleotides, the CDR3 is TGTGCCAGCAGGCCTACAGGGTCGCGGGGGCATGGCTACACCTTC. The full variable domain, its missing parts supplied by reference TRBV14 and TRBJ1-2, is EAGVTQFPSHSVIEKGQTVTLRCDPISGHDNLYWYRRVMGKEIKFLLHFVKESKQDESGMPNNRFLAERTGGTYSTLKVQPAELEDSGVYFCASRPTGSRGHGYTFGSGTRLTVV.

The chain couples TRBV27 to TRBJ2-7; D is ambiguous. Germline V CDR1 and CDR2: MNHEY, SMNVEV (reference sequence). This CDR3 spans 13 amino acids. The ends were cut back, 0 bases at V and 5 bases at J, with 8 bases in the middle. The CDR3 coding sequence is TGTGCCAGCAGTTTATCGTATCCCGACGAGCAGTACTTC. Translated: CASSLSYPDEQYF.

This chain links TRBV7-2 with TRBJ2-5, with D maybe TRBD1 (5 bases). The CDR3 has 15 residues. The V and J ends lost 3 bases and 3 bases respectively, with 14 bases between them. The germline gives CDR1 SGHTA, CDR2 FQGNSA. This CDR3 is CASSFNKGFEETQYF. The CDR3 DNA follows: TGTGCCAGCAGCTTTAATAAGGGGTTCGAAGAGACCCAGTACTTC.

J is TRBJ2-1 and V is TRBV7-9, with D possibly TRBD2 on 5 matching bases. Trimming removed 1 base at V and 12 bases at J, with 13 bases between. Per germline, CDR1 SEHNR and CDR2 FQNEAQ (reference sequence). This CDR3 comprises 13 residues. CDR3 amino acids: CASSLEVEAAQFF. Here the CDR3 DNA reads TGTGCCAGCAGCTTAGAAGTGGAGGCGGCGCAGTTCTTC.